This T cell receptor (beta chain) is drawn from a study of cytotoxic CD8 clonotypes in ibrutinib-treated CLL. The assay was immunoSEQ multiplex PCR, and TCRdb's table has in-frame clones only and misses some. The sample lists more than 200,000 clones; 70% were seen once. This clone occurred a few times. Germline CDR1 is SGHDT and CDR2 is YYEEEE. The CDR3 length is 18 residues. V was pared by 0 bases and J by 4 bases, with 8 bases of the junction left unmatched. This specimen consisted of PBMCs, obtained after 24 months of ibrutinib treatment. The chain links TRBV5-6 to TRBJ2-5, with 14 bases that match TRBD2. The origin of this receptor is a human donor with chronic lymphocytic leukemia. The chain's CDR3 is CASSLDGTSGRLRETQYF. The CDR3 DNA reads TGTGCCAGCAGCTTGGACGGGACTAGCGGGAGACTAAGAGAGACCCAGTACTTC.